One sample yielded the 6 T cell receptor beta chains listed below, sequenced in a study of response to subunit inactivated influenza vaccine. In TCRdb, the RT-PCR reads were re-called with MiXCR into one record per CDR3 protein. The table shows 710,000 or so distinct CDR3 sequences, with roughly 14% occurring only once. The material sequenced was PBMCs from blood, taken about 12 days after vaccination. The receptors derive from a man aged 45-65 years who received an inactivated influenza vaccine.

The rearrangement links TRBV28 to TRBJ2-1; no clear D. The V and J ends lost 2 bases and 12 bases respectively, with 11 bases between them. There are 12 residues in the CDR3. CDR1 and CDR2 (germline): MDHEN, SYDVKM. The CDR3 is CASSLVSGAQFF. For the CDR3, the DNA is TGTGCCAGCAGTTTAGTATCGGGTGCGCAGTTCTTC.

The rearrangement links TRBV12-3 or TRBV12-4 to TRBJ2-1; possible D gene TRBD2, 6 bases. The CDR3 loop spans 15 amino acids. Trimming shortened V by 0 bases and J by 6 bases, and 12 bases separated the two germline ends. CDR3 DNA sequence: TGTGCCAGCAGTTTAGCCGGGACTTGGGGCAATGAGCAGTTCTTC. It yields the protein CASSLAGTWGNEQFF.

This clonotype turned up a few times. The CDR3 region is CASTSGTGYYEQYF. Written as DNA, the CDR3 is TGTGCCAGCACCTCGGGGACAGGATATTACGAGCAGTACTTC. The rearrangement links TRBV6-1 to TRBJ2-7, with 8 bases matching TRBD1. The germline gives CDR1 MNHNS, CDR2 SASEGT. The CDR3 length is 14 residues. The V gene end was trimmed by 7 bases and the J gene end by 4 bases; junction bases not matched to a gene: 9.

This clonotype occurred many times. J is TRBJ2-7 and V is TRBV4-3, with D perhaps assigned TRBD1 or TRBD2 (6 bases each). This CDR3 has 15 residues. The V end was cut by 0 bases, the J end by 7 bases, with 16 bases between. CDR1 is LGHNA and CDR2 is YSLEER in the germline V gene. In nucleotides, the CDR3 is TGCGCCAGCAGCCAAGAGAGCATAGGGGGGAAAGAGCAGTACTTC. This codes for CASSQESIGGKEQYF.

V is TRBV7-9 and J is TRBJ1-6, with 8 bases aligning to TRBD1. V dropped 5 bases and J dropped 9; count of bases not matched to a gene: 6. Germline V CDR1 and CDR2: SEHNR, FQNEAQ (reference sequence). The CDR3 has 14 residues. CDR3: CASSVQGVVSPLHF. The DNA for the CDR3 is TGTGCCAGCAGCGTACAGGGGGTAGTTTCACCCCTCCACTTT.

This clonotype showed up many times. The DNA of the CDR3 is TGTGCCACCAGTGATCATGGGGACAGCTACAATGAGCAGTTCTTC. It specifies CATSDHGDSYNEQFF. V and J are TRBV24-1 and TRBJ2-1; 7 bases map to TRBD1. V gave up 3 bases and J gave up 3 bases; unmatched junction bases: 4. This CDR3 contains 15 residues. Germline V gives CDR1 KGHDR, CDR2 SFDVKD.